These T cell receptor beta chains were read from a single sample in a study of T cell responses to AZD1222 COVID-19 vaccine. The repertoire was sequenced with immunoSEQ multiplex PCR; TCRdb's copy has only in-frame clones and lacks some. The profile shows over 100,000 clones, around nine tenths of them singletons. The sequencing here drew on peripheral blood, taken on day 0 of AZD1222 vaccination. The receptors shown here come from an adult in good health. CDR3s leave out the opening cysteine and the closing phenylalanine or tryptophan.

j_gene: TRBJ1-2
v_gene: TRBV14
CDR3aa: AIQWGYT

j_gene: TRBJ1-2
v_gene: TRBV3-1/TRBV3-2
CDR3aa: ASSQDSCDRGDYGYT

j_gene: TRBJ1-1
v_gene: TRBV7-6
CDR3aa: ATSKEGAGNTEAF

j_gene: TRBJ1-1
v_gene: TRBV4-1
CDR3aa: ASSQPSGGSAEAF

j_gene: TRBJ1-5
v_gene: TRBV2
CDR3aa: ASSWQLSNQPQH

j_gene: TRBJ2-3
v_gene: TRBV18
CDR3aa: ASSPPRAGDSTDTQY

j_gene: TRBJ1-1
v_gene: TRBV7-9
CDR3aa: ASTPGGATAF

j_gene: TRBJ2-1
v_gene: TRBV19
CDR3aa: ASSIYNEQF

j_gene: TRBJ1-5
v_gene: TRBV7-8
CDR3aa: ASSSQVGSNQPQH

j_gene: TRBJ1-1
v_gene: TRBV5-1
CDR3aa: ASSLTSPNTEAF

j_gene: TRBJ1-2
v_gene: TRBV7-9
CDR3aa: ASSSWGATTGRTYT

j_gene: TRBJ1-1
v_gene: TRBV4-2
CDR3aa: ASSQDSGGSEAF

j_gene: TRBJ2-2
v_gene: TRBV2
CDR3aa: ASSGAGQGTGELF

j_gene: TRBJ2-7
v_gene: TRBV6-6
CDR3aa: ASSLVTGGGEQY

j_gene: TRBJ2-5
v_gene: TRBV27
CDR3aa: ASSLAGVGETQY

j_gene: TRBJ1-2
v_gene: TRBV27
CDR3aa: ASSSTGFGYGYT

j_gene: TRBJ2-7
v_gene: TRBV9
CDR3aa: ASSPAGILYEQY

j_gene: TRBJ1-6
v_gene: TRBV5-6
CDR3aa: ASSLAQGTNSPLH

j_gene: TRBJ1-2
v_gene: TRBV4-1
CDR3aa: ASSQGWVRTGVGGYT

j_gene: TRBJ2-3
v_gene: TRBV12-5
CDR3aa: ASGSARTGVPGTDTQY